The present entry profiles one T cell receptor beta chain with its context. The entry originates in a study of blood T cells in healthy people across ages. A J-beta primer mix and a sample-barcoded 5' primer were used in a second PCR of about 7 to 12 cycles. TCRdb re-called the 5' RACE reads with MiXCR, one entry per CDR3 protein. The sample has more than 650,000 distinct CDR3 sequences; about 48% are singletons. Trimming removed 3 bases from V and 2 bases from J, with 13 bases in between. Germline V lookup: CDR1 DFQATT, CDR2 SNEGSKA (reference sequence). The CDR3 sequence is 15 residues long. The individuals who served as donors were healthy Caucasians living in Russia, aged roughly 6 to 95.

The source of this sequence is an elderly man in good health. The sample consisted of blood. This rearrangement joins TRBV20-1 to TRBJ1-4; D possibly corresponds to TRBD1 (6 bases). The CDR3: CSARAGAITNEKLFF. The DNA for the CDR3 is TGCAGTGCTAGGGCAGGGGCGATTACTAATGAAAAACTGTTTTTT.